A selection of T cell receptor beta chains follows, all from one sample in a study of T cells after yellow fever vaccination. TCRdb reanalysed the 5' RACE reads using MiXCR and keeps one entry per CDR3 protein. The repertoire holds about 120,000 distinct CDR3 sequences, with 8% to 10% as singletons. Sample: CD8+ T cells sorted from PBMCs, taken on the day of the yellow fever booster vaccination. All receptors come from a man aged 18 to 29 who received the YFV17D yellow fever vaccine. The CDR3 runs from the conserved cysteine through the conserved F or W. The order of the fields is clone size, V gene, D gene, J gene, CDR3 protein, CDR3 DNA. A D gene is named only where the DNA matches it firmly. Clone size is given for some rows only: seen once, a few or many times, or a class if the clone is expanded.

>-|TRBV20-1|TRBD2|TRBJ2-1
CSARTRLAGRYNEQFF
TGCAGTGCTAGAACTCGTTTAGCGGGGAGATACAATGAGCAGTTCTTC
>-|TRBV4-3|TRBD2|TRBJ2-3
CASSQDIAGSLDTQYF
TGCGCCAGCAGCCAAGATATAGCGGGGAGTTTGGATACGCAGTATTTT
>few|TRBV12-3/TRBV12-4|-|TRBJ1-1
CASSLEGLYTEAFF
TGTGCCAGCAGTTTAGAGGGGCTCTACACTGAAGCTTTCTTT
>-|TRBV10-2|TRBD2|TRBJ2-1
CASGGGWTNNEQFF
TGCGCCAGCGGGGGGGGATGGACTAACAATGAGCAGTTCTTC
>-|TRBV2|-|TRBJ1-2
CASSETGKHGYTF
TGTGCCAGCAGTGAAACAGGGAAGCATGGCTACACCTTC
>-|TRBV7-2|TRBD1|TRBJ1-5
CASSFRAGGVGQPQHF
TGTGCCAGCAGCTTCCGGGCAGGGGGCGTGGGTCAGCCCCAGCATTTT
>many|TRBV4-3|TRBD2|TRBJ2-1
CASSQDLIQRGNHNEQFF
TGCGCCAGCAGCCAAGATCTAATCCAGCGGGGGAACCACAATGAGCAGTTCTTC
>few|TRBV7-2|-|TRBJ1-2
CASSLEDGGPSSLANYGYTF
TGTGCCAGCAGCTTAGAGGACGGGGGCCCTTCCTCGTTAGCTAACTATGGCTACACCTTC
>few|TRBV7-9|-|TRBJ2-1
CASSWGGPEQFF
TGTGCCAGCAGCTGGGGGGGCCCTGAGCAGTTCTTC
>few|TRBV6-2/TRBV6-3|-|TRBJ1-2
CASSSMSLNGYTF
TGTGCCAGCAGTTCCATGAGTTTAAATGGCTACACCTTC
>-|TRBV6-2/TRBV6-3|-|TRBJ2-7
CASSYGPPEEGAYEQYF
TGTGCCAGCAGTTACGGACCCCCAGAGGAGGGGGCCTACGAGCAGTACTTC
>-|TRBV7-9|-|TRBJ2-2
CASSLVKLGTGELFF
TGTGCCAGCAGCTTAGTTAAATTGGGCACCGGGGAGCTGTTTTTT
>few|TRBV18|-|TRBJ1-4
CASSPEGRGFNGKLFF
TGTGCCAGCTCACCAGAGGGAAGAGGTTTTAATGGGAAACTGTTTTTT
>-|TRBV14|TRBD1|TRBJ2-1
CASSPPPGQGSNEQFF
TGTGCCAGCAGCCCCCCTCCGGGACAGGGAAGTAATGAGCAGTTCTTC
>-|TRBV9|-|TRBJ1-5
CASSVSDANQPQHF
TGTGCCAGCAGCGTATCTGATGCAAATCAGCCCCAGCATTTT
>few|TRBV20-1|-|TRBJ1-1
CSVPKGSAEAFF
TGCAGTGTCCCGAAGGGATCGGCTGAAGCTTTCTTT
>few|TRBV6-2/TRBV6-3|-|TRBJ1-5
CASSRPPGNQPQHF
TGTGCCAGCAGCCGTCCCCCGGGCAATCAGCCCCAGCATTTT
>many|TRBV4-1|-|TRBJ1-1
CASSQAQGRGAEAFF
TGCGCCAGCAGCCAAGCGCAGGGAAGGGGTGCTGAAGCTTTCTTT
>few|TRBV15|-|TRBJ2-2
CATSSSGGTGELFF
TGTGCCACCAGCAGTTCTGGGGGCACCGGGGAGCTGTTTTTT
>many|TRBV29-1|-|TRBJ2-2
CSVETNTGELFF
TGCAGCGTTGAAACAAACACCGGGGAGCTGTTTTTT
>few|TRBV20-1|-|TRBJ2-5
CSASSLAEIQETQYF
TGCAGTGCTAGTTCATTAGCGGAGATCCAAGAGACCCAGTACTTC
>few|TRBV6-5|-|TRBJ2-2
CASSFRRGELFF
TGTGCCAGCAGCTTTCGTCGCGGGGAGCTGTTTTTT
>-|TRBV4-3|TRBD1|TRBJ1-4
CASSQDLGTGYEKLFF
TGCGCCAGCAGCCAAGATCTGGGGACAGGGTATGAAAAACTGTTTTTT
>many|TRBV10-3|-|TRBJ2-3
CAINQRSTDTQYF
TGTGCCATCAACCAGCGTAGCACAGATACGCAGTATTTT
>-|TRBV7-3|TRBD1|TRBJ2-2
CASSFSPGGPNTGELFF
TGTGCCAGCAGCTTTTCCCCAGGGGGCCCGAACACCGGGGAGCTGTTTTTT
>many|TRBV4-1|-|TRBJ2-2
CASSQILLADTGELFF
TGCGCCAGCAGCCAAATTCTTTTAGCCGATACCGGGGAGCTGTTTTTT
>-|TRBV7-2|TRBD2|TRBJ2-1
CASSVAGGLENEQFF
TGTGCCAGCAGCGTAGCGGGGGGCCTAGAAAATGAGCAGTTCTTC
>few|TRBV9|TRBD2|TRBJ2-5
CASSVEGGASGAETQYF
TGTGCCAGCAGCGTAGAGGGGGGGGCTAGCGGGGCCGAGACCCAGTACTTC
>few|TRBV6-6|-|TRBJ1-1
CASSYGTMNTEAFF
TGTGCCAGCAGTTACGGGACCATGAACACTGAAGCTTTCTTT
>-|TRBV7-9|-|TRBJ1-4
CASSTTVDSDSNEKLFF
TGTGCCAGCAGCACAACAGTAGACAGCGACTCTAATGAAAAACTGTTTTTT
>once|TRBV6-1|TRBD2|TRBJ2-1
CASSDLSGLAEDEQFF
TGTGCCAGCAGTGACCTTTCAGGACTAGCAGAGGATGAGCAGTTCTTC
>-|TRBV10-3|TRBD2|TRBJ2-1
CAISWTSGGGDEQFF
TGTGCCATCAGTTGGACTAGCGGGGGGGGCGATGAGCAGTTCTTC
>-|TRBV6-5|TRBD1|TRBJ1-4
CASSNDRDRDEKLFF
TGTGCCAGCAGTAACGACAGGGACAGGGATGAAAAACTGTTTTTT
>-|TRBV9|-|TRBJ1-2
CASSVGDGDGFLRPYGYTF
TGTGCCAGCAGCGTAGGTGACGGGGACGGATTCCTCCGCCCCTATGGCTACACCTTC
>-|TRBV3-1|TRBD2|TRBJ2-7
CASSQDRGLADYEQYF
TGTGCCAGCAGCCAAGATAGAGGCCTAGCGGACTACGAGCAGTACTTC
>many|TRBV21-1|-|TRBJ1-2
CASSNMIGGSYGYTF
TGTGCCAGCAGCAATATGATAGGAGGCTCCTATGGCTACACCTTC
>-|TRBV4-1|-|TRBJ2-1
CASSHREGQPKNEQFF
TGCGCCAGCAGCCACCGGGAGGGACAGCCGAAGAATGAGCAGTTCTTC
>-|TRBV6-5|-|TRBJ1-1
CASSYSGGANGNTEAFF
TGTGCCAGCAGTTACTCGGGGGGGGCTAACGGGAACACTGAAGCTTTCTTT
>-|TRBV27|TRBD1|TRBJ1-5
CASRTTGRNQPQHF
TGTGCCAGCAGGACGACAGGGAGGAATCAGCCCCAGCATTTT
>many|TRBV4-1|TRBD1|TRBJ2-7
CASSSTGDYEQYF
TGCGCCAGCAGCTCCACAGGGGACTACGAGCAGTACTTC